This TCR beta chain originates from a study of beta chain features in type 1 diabetes. Whole-study context: In age, gender and cell yields, patients were similar to healthy donors. Findings and caveats of the study: Equally in patients and controls, PCR might preferentially amplify shorter templates. Within the patient group, naive, central memory and Treg TCRB repertoires appeared more similar to each other than within healthy donors. In every one of the four CD4+ subsets, TCRB CDR3s were moderately but significantly shorter in Type 1 diabetes patients.

Reverse transcribing all isolated RNA meant expressed TCRB transcripts were sequenced. Approximately 3.6 million reads were obtained on average from naive, central memory and regulatory T cell samples. TCRdb's table, derived via immunoSEQ multiplex PCR, lists solely in-frame clones and lacks some. The data contain 250,000 to 350,000 clones, roughly an eighth of them seen just once; the ten biggest clones take up 0.015% to 0.02%. The V gene's germline CDR1 is MDHEN and CDR2 SYDVKM. The CDR3 runs to 15 residues. Trimming shortened V by 5 bases and J by 6 bases, and 16 bases separated the two germline ends. This clone was found a few times. Antigen specificity is unknown.

Sample: naive CD4+ T cells from blood. This TCR derives from a man aged 25-45 years with type 1 diabetes. This chain connects TRBV28 to TRBJ2-2; D possibly corresponds to TRBD1 (6 bases). The DNA of the CDR3 is TGTGCCAGCAGTCCCGGGGACACCCTAGCCGGGGAGCTGTTTTTT. Its translation: CASSPGDTLAGELFF.